Included here is one T cell receptor beta chain sequence, with context. What it binds is not known. Libraries were prepared by immunoSEQ multiplex PCR; TCRdb keeps only in-frame clonotypes and omits some of them. The sample lists roughly 32,000 clones, none appearing once, the ten largest making up more than 4.5%. The source of the sample is a study of T cells after posttransplantation cyclophosphamide. Peripheral blood was collected from the related graft donor on the marrow donation day. Findings and limits, study-wide: Later post-transplant blood repertoires were often dominated by donor CD8+ memory clones. Recipient CMV seropositivity and CMV reactivation strongly tracked TRB clonality. Tissue-infiltrating T cells from skin or gut overlapped little with blood T cells.

Trimming took off 6 bases at V and 1 base at J, with 11 bases between the two ends. CDR3 length equals 14 residues. This TCR was recovered from a woman aged 25-40 years in good health and a related stem cell transplant donor. The specimen was PBMCs. This chain connects TRBV12-3 or TRBV12-4 to TRBJ2-3; D call uncertain. CDR3 coding DNA: TGTGCCAGCAGCCTCGACTCCCGCACAGATACGCAGTATTTT. This translates into CASSLDSRTDTQYF.